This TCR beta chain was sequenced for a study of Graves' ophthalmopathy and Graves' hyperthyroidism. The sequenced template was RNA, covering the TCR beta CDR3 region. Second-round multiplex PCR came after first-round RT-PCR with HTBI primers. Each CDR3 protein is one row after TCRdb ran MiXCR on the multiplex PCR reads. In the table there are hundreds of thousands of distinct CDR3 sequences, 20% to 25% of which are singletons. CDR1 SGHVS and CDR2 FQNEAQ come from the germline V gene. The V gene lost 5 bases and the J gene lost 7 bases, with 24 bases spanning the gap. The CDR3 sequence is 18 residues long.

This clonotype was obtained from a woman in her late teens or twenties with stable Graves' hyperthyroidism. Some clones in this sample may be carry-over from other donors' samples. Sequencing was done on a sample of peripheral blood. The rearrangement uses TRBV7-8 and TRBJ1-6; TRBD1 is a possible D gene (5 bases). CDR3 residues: CASSPRRGPPIKNSPLHF. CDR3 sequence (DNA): TGTGCCAGCAGCCCAAGAAGGGGACCGCCGATTAAGAATTCACCCCTCCACTTT.